The 4 T cell receptor beta chains below all came from one sample that was sequenced in a study of blood T cell repertoires in COVID-19. The repertoire was sequenced with immunoSEQ multiplex PCR; TCRdb's copy has only in-frame clones and lacks some. The sample shows 450,000 to 500,000 clones, approximately 83% of them seen only once. The source material was peripheral blood. The receptors derive from a human donor in a cohort sampled during active COVID-19.

The J gene is TRBJ2-5, the V gene TRBV5-1, with 8 bases identical to TRBD2. V was clipped by 5 bases and J by 2 bases; unmatched bases: 5. From germline, CDR1 is SGHRS and CDR2 YFSETQ. CDR3 size: 14 residues. CDR3 protein: CASRTSGGQETQYF. Here the CDR3 DNA reads TGCGCCAGCAGAACTAGCGGCGGGCAAGAGACCCAGTACTTC.

Comments on this clone: Other DNA sequences in this specimen translate into the identical CDR3. The chain carries TRBV6-6 and TRBJ2-7; D remains ambiguous. V was clipped by 2 bases and J by 3 bases, with 8 bases between them. Germline V gene sequence: CDR1 MNHNY, CDR2 SVGAGI (reference sequence). The CDR3 runs 13 residues. CDR3 DNA: TGTGCCAGCAGTTACCCCGGCGGCTACGAGCAGTACTTC. This codes for CASSYPGGYEQYF.

This clone was recorded once. The rearrangement links TRBV19 to TRBJ2-7, with 11 bases aligning to TRBD1. V gave up 5 bases and J gave up 6 bases; unmatched junction bases: 12. Germline loops: CDR1 LNHDA, CDR2 SQIVND (reference sequence). This CDR3 has 16 residues. Written as DNA, the CDR3 is TGTGCCAGTAGTCCTACAACCGGGACAGGGGGGCGCGAGCAGTACTTC. It codes for CASSPTTGTGGREQYF.

The rearrangement joins TRBV7-3 to TRBJ2-1, with D unclear. V shed 5 bases and J shed 1 base, with 9 bases lying between them. The germline gives CDR1 SGHTA, CDR2 FQGTGA. The CDR3 sequence is 14 residues long. The CDR3 protein is CASSPAMSYNEQFF. The CDR3 DNA follows: TGTGCCAGCAGCCCCGCGATGTCCTACAATGAGCAGTTCTTC.